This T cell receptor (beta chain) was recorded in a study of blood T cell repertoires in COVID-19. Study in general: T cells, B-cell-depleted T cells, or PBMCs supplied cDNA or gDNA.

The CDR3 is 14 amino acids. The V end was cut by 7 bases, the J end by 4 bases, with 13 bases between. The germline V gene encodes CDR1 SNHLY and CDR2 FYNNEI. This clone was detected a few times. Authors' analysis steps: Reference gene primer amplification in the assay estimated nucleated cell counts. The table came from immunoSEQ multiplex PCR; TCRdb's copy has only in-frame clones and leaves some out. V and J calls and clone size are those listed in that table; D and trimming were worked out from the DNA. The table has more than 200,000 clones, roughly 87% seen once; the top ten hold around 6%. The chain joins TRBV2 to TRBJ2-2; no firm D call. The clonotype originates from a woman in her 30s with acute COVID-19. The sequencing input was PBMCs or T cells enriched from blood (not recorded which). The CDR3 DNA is TGTGCCAGCACCAGGAACCGTCCCACCGGGGAGCTGTTTTTT. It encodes CASTRNRPTGELFF. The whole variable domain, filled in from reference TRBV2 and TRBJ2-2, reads EPEVTQTPSHQVTQMGQEVILRCVPISNHLYFYWYRQILGQKVEFLVSFYNNEISEKSEIFDDQFSVERPDGSNFTLKIRSTKLEDSAMYFCASTRNRPTGELFFGEGSRLTVL.